The subject of this entry is one T cell receptor beta chain. These data are taken from a study of patients and donors after allogeneic stem cell transplantation. Deletions cut 10 bases from V and 1 base from J, with 13 bases between. Germline V lookup: CDR1 MNHNY, CDR2 SVGAGI (reference sequence). The CDR3 has 13 amino acids. MiXCR was run by TCRdb on the RT-PCR reads, yielding one entry per CDR3 protein. The data hold 900,000 to 1,000,000 distinct CDR3 sequences, with 15% to 20% observed a single time. The clonotype comes from a human donor who was either an allogeneic HSCT recipient or a stem cell or donor lymphocyte infusion donor (not recorded which). It is not recorded whose cells these are; they may come from a transplant donor. The specimen sequenced was blood, either unsorted or a sorted T cell fraction (not recorded which). The J gene is TRBJ1-1, the V gene TRBV6-6; D unclear. The CDR3 DNA reads as TGTGCCACCCATCGCCGAGGGAACACTGAAGCTTTCTTT. It translates to CATHRRGNTEAFF.